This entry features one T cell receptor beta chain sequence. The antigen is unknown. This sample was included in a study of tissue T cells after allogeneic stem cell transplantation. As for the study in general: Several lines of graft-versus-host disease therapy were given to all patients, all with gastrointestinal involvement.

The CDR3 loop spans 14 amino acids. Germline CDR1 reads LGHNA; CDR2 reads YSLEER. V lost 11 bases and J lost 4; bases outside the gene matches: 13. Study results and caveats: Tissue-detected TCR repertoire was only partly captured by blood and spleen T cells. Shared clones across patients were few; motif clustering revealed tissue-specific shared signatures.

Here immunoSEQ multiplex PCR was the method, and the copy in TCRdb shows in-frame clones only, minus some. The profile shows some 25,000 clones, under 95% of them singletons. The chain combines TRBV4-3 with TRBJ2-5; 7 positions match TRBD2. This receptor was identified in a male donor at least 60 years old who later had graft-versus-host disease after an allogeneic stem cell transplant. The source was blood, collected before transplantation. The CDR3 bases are TGCGCCCGTCAGAAGGTGCGGGAGAGAGAGACCCAGTACTTC. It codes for CARQKVRERETQYF.